A selection of T cell receptor beta chains follows, all from one sample in a study of blood T cell repertoires in COVID-19. The method was immunoSEQ multiplex PCR; TCRdb's version includes in-frame clones alone and lacks a portion of them. The sample consists of hundreds of thousands of clones, nearly 90% of them appearing once. Specimen: PBMCs or T cells enriched from blood (not recorded which). Receptors originate from a woman younger than 30 with acute COVID-19. The CDR3 runs from the conserved cysteine through the conserved F or W. D genes are given only for firm matches.

V	D	length	J	CDR3
TRBV4-1	NA	14	TRBJ2-1	CASSQGRDYNEQFF
TRBV19	TRBD1	15	TRBJ2-3	CASSKPGQITDTQYF
TRBV18	NA	13	TRBJ2-2	CASSPGRGGELFF
TRBV5-1	TRBD1	14	TRBJ1-4	CASARGTGGEKLFF
TRBV18	NA	17	TRBJ1-2	CASSPPSTGGDTYGYTF
TRBV19	NA	13	TRBJ1-1	CASSMGGATEAFF
TRBV5-1	NA	11	TRBJ2-1	CASSSVYEQFF
TRBV6-5	NA	14	TRBJ1-2	CASSPRGQAYGYTF
TRBV5-6	TRBD1	15	TRBJ1-5	CASSLGTGGFQPQHF
TRBV6-1	NA	17	TRBJ2-7	CASSEALRGPSSYEQYF
TRBV19	NA	16	TRBJ1-4	CASSIGPVRANEKLFF
TRBV28	NA	16	TRBJ2-3	CASSLGAARSTDTQYF
TRBV2	NA	12	TRBJ2-7	CASNPGSYEQYF
TRBV6-1	TRBD1	13	TRBJ1-2	CASSEGGQIGYTF
TRBV6-1	NA	12	TRBJ2-7	CASSKDRYEQYF
TRBV30	NA	15	TRBJ1-5	CAWSVGGTNYQPQHF
TRBV28	NA	15	TRBJ2-7	CASQTGTRRTYEQYF
TRBV6-5	TRBD2	13	TRBJ2-7	CASSPGGGHEQYF
TRBV27	NA	16	TRBJ1-6	CASSPSGGSYNSPLHF
TRBV6-2/TRBV6-3	TRBD1	14	TRBJ2-1	CASSYLDRGREQFF
TRBV10-2	TRBD2	14	TRBJ2-1	CASRGLADYNEQFF
TRBV5-1	TRBD2	16	TRBJ2-7	CASSSPGLAGAGEQYF
TRBV3-1/TRBV3-2	TRBD2	14	TRBJ2-7	CASRDGTRAFEQYF
TRBV9	TRBD1	17	TRBJ1-4	CASSFRDSQNLNEKLFF
TRBV5-1	NA	14	TRBJ2-5	CASSFRGEQETQYF
TRBV6-5	NA	15	TRBJ1-5	CASSTDQGGNQPQHF
TRBV30	NA	13	TRBJ2-7	CAWRDFSSYEQYF
TRBV4-2	TRBD2	19	TRBJ2-3	CASSLNFLSSGVGTDTQYF
TRBV11-3	TRBD2	17	TRBJ2-1	CASSLGLGTSAYNEQFF
TRBV11-2	NA	15	TRBJ1-1	CASGSWGEPNTEAFF
TRBV3-1/TRBV3-2	NA	13	TRBJ2-1	CASSSSSYNEQFF
TRBV6-4	TRBD2	15	TRBJ2-3	CASTSPSGGTDTQYF
TRBV7-2	NA	13	TRBJ2-1	CASSSRVLNEQFF
TRBV15	NA	14	TRBJ1-6	CATSDKRGFSPLHF
TRBV9	NA	14	TRBJ2-7	CASSSFTDGGEQYF
TRBV3-1/TRBV3-2	NA	16	TRBJ2-5	CASSQDPVGLGETQYF
TRBV7-2	NA	16	TRBJ1-2	CASSLESGHLNYGYTF
TRBV10-1	TRBD2	17	TRBJ2-3	CATSRGGILAATDTQYF
TRBV27	TRBD1	14	TRBJ1-1	CASSLDRAGTEAFF
TRBV5-1	NA	16	TRBJ1-2	CASSLASPGDGYGYTF